Sequencing of this TCR beta chain was carried out in a study of T cells in Graves' hyperthyroidism and ophthalmopathy. Study background: Peripheral blood samples were taken at initial diagnosis, prior to any treatment. Study outcomes and limitations: Ophthalmopathy was predicted by the model a median of approximately six months ahead of onset.

The germline gives CDR1 MGHRA, CDR2 YSYEKL. This CDR3 is built from 18 residues. With 0 bases removed from V and 3 bases from J, the gap between germline ends came to 17 bases. Any patient presenting with uncontrolled infection, other autoimmune disease, pregnancy or lactation was left out. TCR beta CDR3 region amplification was performed from RNA transcripts. First-round RT-PCR with HTBI primers amplified the TCR CDR3 region. TCRdb reprocessed the multiplex PCR reads with MiXCR, giving one entry per CDR3 protein. Found here are nearly 600,000 distinct CDR3 sequences, 14% of them singletons; the top ten hold 7.1%. This clonotype was detected a few times. Its antigen is still unknown.

This clonotype originated in a woman between 18 and 30 years old with Graves' ophthalmopathy. The sequenced sample was blood. The chain links TRBV4-1 to TRBJ1-4, with D possibly matching TRBD1 (5 bases). The CDR3 DNA sequence: TGCGCCAGCAGCCAAGATCTGAACAAGGGGCGCCCTAATGAAAAACTGTTTTTT. This translates into CASSQDLNKGRPNEKLFF.